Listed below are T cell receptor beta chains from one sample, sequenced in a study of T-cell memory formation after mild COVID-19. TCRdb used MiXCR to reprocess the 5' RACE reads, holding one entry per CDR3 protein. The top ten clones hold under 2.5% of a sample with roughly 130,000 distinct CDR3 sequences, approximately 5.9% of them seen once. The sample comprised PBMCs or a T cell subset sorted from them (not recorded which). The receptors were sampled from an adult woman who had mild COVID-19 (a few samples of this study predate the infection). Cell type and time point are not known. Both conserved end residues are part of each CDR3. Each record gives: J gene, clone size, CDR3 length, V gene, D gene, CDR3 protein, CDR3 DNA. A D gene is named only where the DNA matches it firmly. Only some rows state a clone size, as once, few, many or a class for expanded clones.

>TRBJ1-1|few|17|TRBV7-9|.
CASSLDRGRLVNTEAFF
TGTGCCAGCAGCTTAGATCGCGGTCGGTTAGTGAACACTGAAGCTTTCTTT
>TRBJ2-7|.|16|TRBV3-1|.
CASSQDPETAAYEQYF
TGTGCCAGCAGCCAAGATCCTGAGACAGCGGCCTACGAGCAGTACTTC
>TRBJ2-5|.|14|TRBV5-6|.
CASSLFSPGETQYF
TGTGCCAGCAGCTTGTTTTCCCCGGGGGAGACCCAGTACTTC
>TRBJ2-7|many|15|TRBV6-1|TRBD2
CASRDRTSGAYEQYF
TGTGCCAGCAGAGACCGGACTAGCGGGGCTTACGAGCAGTACTTC
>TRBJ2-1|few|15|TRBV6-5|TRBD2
CASSYREAGYNEQFF
TGTGCCAGCAGCTACCGGGAGGCCGGGTACAATGAGCAGTTCTTC
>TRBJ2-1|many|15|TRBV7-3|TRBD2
CASSTGLAGADEQFF
TGTGCCAGCAGCACGGGACTAGCGGGAGCCGATGAGCAGTTCTTC
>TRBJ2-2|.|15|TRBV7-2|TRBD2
CASSRVSGSTGELFF
TGTGCCAGCAGCCGAGTTAGCGGGAGCACCGGGGAGCTGTTTTTT
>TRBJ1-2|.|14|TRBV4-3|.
CASSQDGTSGGYTF
TGCGCCAGCAGCCAAGATGGGACGTCGGGAGGCTACACCTTC
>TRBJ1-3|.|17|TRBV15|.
CATSGYQFSGSGNTIYF
TGTGCCACCAGCGGTTATCAATTTTCGGGCTCTGGAAACACCATATATTTT
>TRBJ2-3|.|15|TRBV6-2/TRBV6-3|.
CASSFGIRGRVTQYF
TGTGCCAGCAGTTTTGGGATACGTGGGAGAGTTACGCAGTATTTT
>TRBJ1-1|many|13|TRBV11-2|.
CASSLNRDTEAFF
TGTGCCAGCAGCCTAAACCGGGACACTGAAGCTTTCTTT
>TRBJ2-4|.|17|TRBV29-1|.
CSVEDKPAGFLGNIQYF
TGCAGCGTTGAAGATAAGCCGGCAGGGTTCCTCGGGAACATTCAGTACTTC
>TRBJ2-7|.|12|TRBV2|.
CASRETGYEQYF
TGTGCCAGCCGGGAAACAGGATACGAGCAGTACTTC
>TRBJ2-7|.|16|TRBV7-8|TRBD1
CASSLSGTGVIAEQYF
TGTGCCAGCAGCTTATCGGGAACAGGGGTAATAGCCGAGCAGTACTTC
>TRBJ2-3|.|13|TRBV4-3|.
CASSQFEEGRRYF
TGCGCCAGCAGCCAATTCGAGGAGGGGCGCCGCTATTTT
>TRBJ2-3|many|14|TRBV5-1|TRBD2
CASSTGTSGGQQYF
TGCGCCAGCAGCACTGGGACTAGCGGGGGCCAGCAGTATTTT
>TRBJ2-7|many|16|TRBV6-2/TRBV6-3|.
CASSYSTKGLPGEQYF
TGTGCCAGCAGTTACTCGACAAAGGGCCTCCCTGGGGAGCAGTACTTC
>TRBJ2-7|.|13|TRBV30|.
CAWSVRGLREQYF
TGTGCCTGGAGTGTCCGGGGCCTACGCGAGCAGTACTTC
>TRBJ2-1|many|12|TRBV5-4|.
CASSFHYNEQFF
TGTGCCAGCAGCTTTCACTACAATGAGCAGTTCTTC
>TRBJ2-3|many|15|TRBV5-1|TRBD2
CASSLPAGDADTQYF
TGCGCCAGCAGCTTGCCAGCGGGGGACGCAGATACGCAGTATTTT
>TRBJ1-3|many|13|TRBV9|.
CASSPRDGNTIYF
TGTGCCAGCAGCCCTCGTGATGGAAACACCATATATTTT
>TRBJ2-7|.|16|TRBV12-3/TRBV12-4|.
CASSLSGYSPSVGQYF
TGTGCCAGCAGTCTCTCTGGGTACAGTCCCTCCGTCGGGCAGTACTTC
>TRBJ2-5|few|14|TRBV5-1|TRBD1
CASSFGQGMETQYF
TGCGCCAGCAGCTTCGGACAGGGGATGGAGACCCAGTACTTC
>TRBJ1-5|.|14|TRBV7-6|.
CASSLSNDRQPQHF
TGTGCCAGCAGCTTATCCAATGATCGGCAGCCCCAGCATTTT
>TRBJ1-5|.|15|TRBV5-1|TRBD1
CASTSRFGQGGDQHF
TGCGCCAGCACCTCAAGATTTGGACAGGGCGGCGATCAGCATTTT
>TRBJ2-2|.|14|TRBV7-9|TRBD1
CASRLQGGTGELFF
TGTGCCAGCCGGTTACAGGGGGGAACCGGGGAGCTGTTTTTT
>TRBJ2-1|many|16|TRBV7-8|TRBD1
CASSPSRDRVFNEQFF
TGTGCCAGCAGCCCGTCCCGGGACAGGGTCTTTAATGAGCAGTTCTTC
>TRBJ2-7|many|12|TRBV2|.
CASSVLSYEQYF
TGTGCCAGCAGTGTTTTATCCTACGAGCAGTACTTC
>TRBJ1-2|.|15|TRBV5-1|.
CASSWEGLLNYGYTF
TGCGCCAGCAGCTGGGAGGGTCTCCTTAACTATGGCTACACCTTC
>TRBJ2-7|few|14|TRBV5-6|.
CASSLYVGEVEQYF
TGTGCCAGCAGCTTGTATGTGGGCGAGGTCGAGCAGTACTTC
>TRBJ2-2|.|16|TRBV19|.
CASRIAVRSDTGELFF
TGTGCCAGTAGAATAGCGGTTAGGTCTGACACCGGGGAGCTGTTTTTT
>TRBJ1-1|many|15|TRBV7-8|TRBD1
CASSTRQGVNAEAFF
TGTGCCAGCAGCACCCGACAGGGGGTGAATGCTGAAGCTTTCTTT
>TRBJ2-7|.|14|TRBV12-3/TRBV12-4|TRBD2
CASSLQRGASEQYF
TGTGCCAGCAGCCTCCAGCGGGGGGCTAGCGAGCAGTACTTC
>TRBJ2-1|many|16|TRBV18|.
CASSPPSGRVDNEQFF
TGTGCCAGCTCACCACCTAGTGGCAGGGTTGACAATGAGCAGTTCTTC
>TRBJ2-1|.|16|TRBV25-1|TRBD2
CASSPGLAGESDEQFF
TGTGCCAGCAGCCCGGGACTAGCGGGAGAGAGCGATGAGCAGTTCTTC
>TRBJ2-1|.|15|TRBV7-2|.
CASSLVQGYYNEQFF
TGTGCCAGCAGCTTAGTTCAAGGGTACTACAATGAGCAGTTCTTC
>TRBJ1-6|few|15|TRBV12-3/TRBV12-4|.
CASSFLRPRGSPLHF
TGTGCCAGCAGTTTTTTGCGGCCGAGGGGTTCACCCCTCCACTTT
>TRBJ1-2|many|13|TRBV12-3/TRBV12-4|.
CASSLSGGYGYTF
TGTGCCAGCAGTTTGTCCGGGGGCTATGGCTACACCTTC
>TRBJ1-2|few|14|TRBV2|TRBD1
CASREGQGNYGYTF
TGTGCCAGCAGAGAAGGACAGGGCAACTATGGCTACACCTTC
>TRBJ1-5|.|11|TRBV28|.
CASSRGHLWHF
TGTGCCAGCAGCCGAGGACACCTGTGGCATTTT
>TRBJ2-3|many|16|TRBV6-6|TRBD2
CASSPLAGSLTDTQYF
TGTGCCAGCAGTCCCTTAGCGGGGTCGCTCACAGATACGCAGTATTTT
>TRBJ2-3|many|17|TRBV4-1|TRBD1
CASSPTTPPKGAGTQYF
TGCGCCAGCAGCCCCACCACCCCTCCAAAGGGGGCAGGTACGCAGTATTTT
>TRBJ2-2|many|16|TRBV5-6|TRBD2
CASSLFVSGYTGELFF
TGTGCCAGCAGCTTATTTGTTAGCGGGTACACCGGGGAGCTGTTTTTT
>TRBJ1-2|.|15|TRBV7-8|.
CASSFGASPNYGYTF
TGTGCCAGCAGCTTTGGGGCATCTCCTAACTATGGCTACACCTTC
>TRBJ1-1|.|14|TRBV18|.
CASSLVGVSNEAFF
TGTGCCAGCTCACTGGTCGGGGTCTCTAATGAAGCTTTCTTT
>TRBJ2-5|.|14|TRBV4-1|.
CASSQVSRGETQYF
TGCGCCAGCAGCCAAGTATCCAGGGGAGAGACCCAGTACTTC
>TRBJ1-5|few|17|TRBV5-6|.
CASSQAGTRIESQPQHF
TGTGCCAGCAGCCAGGCAGGCACCAGGATCGAAAGTCAGCCCCAGCATTTT
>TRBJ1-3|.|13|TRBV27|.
CASSSNSGNTIYF
TGTGCCAGCAGCTCCAACTCTGGAAACACCATATATTTT
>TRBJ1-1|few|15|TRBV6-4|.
CASSVTLLLNTEAFF
TGTGCCAGCAGTGTGACACTTCTCCTGAACACTGAAGCTTTCTTT
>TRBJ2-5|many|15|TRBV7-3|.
CASSLTAEYQETQYF
TGTGCCAGCAGCTTAACGGCTGAGTACCAAGAGACCCAGTACTTC
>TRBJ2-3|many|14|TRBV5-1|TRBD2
CASSLASGGDTHYF
TGCGCCAGCAGCTTGGCTAGCGGAGGAGATACGCATTATTTT
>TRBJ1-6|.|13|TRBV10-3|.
CAIKGDYNSPLHF
TGTGCCATCAAGGGAGATTATAATTCACCCCTCCACTTT
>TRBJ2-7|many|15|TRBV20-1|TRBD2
CSARDPAGGLYEQYF
TGCAGTGCTAGAGACCCAGCGGGAGGGCTCTACGAGCAGTACTTC
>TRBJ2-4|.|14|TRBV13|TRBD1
CASRQGAAKNIQYF
TGTGCCAGCAGGCAGGGGGCGGCCAAAAACATTCAGTACTTC
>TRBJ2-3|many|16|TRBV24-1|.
CATSDSGGKISDTQYF
TGTGCCACCAGTGATTCTGGGGGGAAGATATCGGATACGCAGTATTTT
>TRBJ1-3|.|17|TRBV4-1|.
CASSQDTDRNSGNTIYF
TGCGCCAGCAGCCAAGATACAGACAGAAACTCTGGAAACACCATATATTTT